This passage covers 12 T cell receptor beta chains from one sample sequenced in a study of cytomegalovirus exposure and HLA in healthy donors. 60 Vbeta and 13 Jbeta primers were used in PCR. Measured with immunoSEQ multiplex PCR; TCRdb has only the in-frame clones, and not every one. This listing includes tens of thousands of clones. Sequencing used PBMCs. The origin of the receptors is a man between 50 and 59 years old in good health and CMV-seropositive.

V gene TRBV6-1 combines with J gene TRBJ2-1; TRBD2 agrees at 8 bases. The germline V gene encodes CDR1 MNHNS and CDR2 SASEGT. Trimming at V came to 0 bases and at J to 1 base, leaving 5 bases not matched to a gene. The CDR3 length is 17 residues. DNA for the CDR3: TGTGCCAGCAGTGAAGCGCTGGGCGGGAGGTCCTACAATGAGCAGTTCTTC. Translated, it gives CASSEALGGRSYNEQFF.

The V gene is TRBV30, the J gene TRBJ1-1, with D unclear. CDR3 size: 11 residues. V was shortened by 2 bases and J by 6 bases, with 7 bases between the two germline ends. The germline V gene has CDR1 GTSNPN and CDR2 SVGIG (reference sequence). CDR3 nucleotide sequence: TGTGCCTGGAGTTTACTCGCTGAAGCTTTCTTT. This encodes CAWSLLAEAFF.

The CDR3 reads CASSPFWTSGEETQYF. CDR3 DNA sequence: TGTGCCAGTAGCCCATTCTGGACTAGCGGGGAAGAGACCCAGTACTTC. The chain is built from TRBV19 and TRBJ2-5; 12 nucleotides align to TRBD2. CDR1 LNHDA and CDR2 SQIVND come from the germline V gene (reference sequence). J lost 3 bases, V lost 6 bases, and 8 bases had no gene match. This CDR3 contains 16 residues.

The chain combines TRBV11-2 with TRBJ2-1; TRBD1 aligns across 9 bases. V lost 0 bases and J lost 15; bases outside the gene matches: 6. This CDR3 has 13 amino acids. Germline CDR1 is SGHAT and CDR2 is FQNNGV. The CDR3 DNA follows: TGTGCCAGCAGCTTAGAACGGGGACAGGGTCTGTTCTTC. This sequence encodes CASSLERGQGLFF.

The V gene is TRBV7-9, the J gene TRBJ2-1; D not certain. Germline CDR1 SEHNR, CDR2 FQNEAQ (reference sequence). CDR3 length: 12 amino acids. Trimming left V 0 bases short and J 7 bases short, with 4 bases between. CDR3: CASSLARNEQFF. CDR3 nucleotide sequence: TGTGCCAGCAGCTTAGCTAGAAATGAGCAGTTCTTC.

The rearrangement links TRBV30 to TRBJ2-1; 12 bases are shared with TRBD2. The CDR3 contains 18 residues. In germline, CDR1 is GTSNPN, CDR2 SVGIG (reference sequence). V shed 2 bases, J shed 7 bases, and the junction held 15 bases outside the gene matches. CDR3 in DNA: TGTGCCTGGAGTCGTATCTGGAGACTAGCGGGAGAAGGAAATGAGCAGTTCTTC. Translation: CAWSRIWRLAGEGNEQFF.

This chain joins TRBV27 and TRBJ1-5, with no clear D. This CDR3 is built from 13 residues. Germline V gives CDR1 MNHEY, CDR2 SMNVEV (reference sequence). Trimming stripped 2 bases from V and 4 bases from J, with 6 bases between. Here the CDR3 DNA reads TGTGCCAGCAGTTTACGGTTAAATCAGCCCCAGCATTTT. As protein: CASSLRLNQPQHF.

The genes are TRBV13 and TRBJ2-1; a weak D match, TRBD2 (6 bases). Germline CDR1 is PRHDT and CDR2 is FYEKMQ (reference sequence). Trimming removed 1 base at V and 1 base at J, with 8 bases between. This CDR3 has 15 amino acids. The CDR3 protein is CASSLDGSSYNEQFF. The CDR3 DNA reads as TGTGCCAGCAGCTTAGACGGGAGTTCCTACAATGAGCAGTTCTTC. Based on the CDR3 plus reference TRBV13 and TRBJ2-1, the full variable domain is AAGVIQSPRHLIKEKRETATLKCYPIPRHDTVYWYQQGPGQDPQFLISFYEKMQSDKGSIPDRFSAQQFSDYHSELNMSSLELGDSALYFCASSLDGSSYNEQFFGPGTRLTVL.

V and J are TRBV18 and TRBJ2-7, with a tentative D call TRBD2 (6 bases). The CDR3 is made up of 15 amino acids. Trimming removed 3 bases at V and 3 bases at J, with 15 bases between. Germline V gene data show CDR1 as KGHSH and CDR2 as LQKENI. The DNA for the CDR3 is TGTGCCAGCTCACCGATGGCTGGCGGGATCTACGAGCAGTACGTC. Protein: CASSPMAGGIYEQYV.

This chain links TRBV29-1 with TRBJ2-2, with 7 bases that match TRBD1. The CDR3 length is 15 residues. The V gene end was trimmed by 3 bases and the J gene end by 5 bases; junction bases not matched to a gene: 9. CDR1 and CDR2 from the germline V gene are SQVTM and ANQGSEA. The CDR3 here is CSVDSGPGGTGELFF. CDR3 nucleotides: TGCAGCGTTGACAGTGGGCCAGGGGGAACCGGGGAGCTGTTTTTT.

The J gene is TRBJ2-5, the V gene TRBV15; D might be TRBD1 (6 bases). The germline CDR1 and CDR2 sequences are LNHNV and YYDKDF (reference sequence). This CDR3 is built from 16 residues. The V end was cut by 0 bases, the J end by 5 bases, with 16 bases between. The CDR3 is CATSRDLTGNRETQYF. The DNA for the CDR3 is TGTGCCACCAGCAGAGATCTCACAGGGAACCGGGAGACCCAGTACTTC.

The rearrangement uses TRBV7-9 and TRBJ1-1; perhaps TRBD1 as D (5 bases). V was pared by 6 bases and J by 8 bases, with 19 bases between. This CDR3 spans 14 amino acids. The V gene's germline CDR1 is SEHNR and CDR2 FQNEAQ (reference sequence). CDR3 sequence reads: CASSSPSGGGEAFF. In nucleotides, the CDR3 is TGTGCCAGCAGTTCCCCATCGGGGGGTGGGGAAGCTTTCTTT.